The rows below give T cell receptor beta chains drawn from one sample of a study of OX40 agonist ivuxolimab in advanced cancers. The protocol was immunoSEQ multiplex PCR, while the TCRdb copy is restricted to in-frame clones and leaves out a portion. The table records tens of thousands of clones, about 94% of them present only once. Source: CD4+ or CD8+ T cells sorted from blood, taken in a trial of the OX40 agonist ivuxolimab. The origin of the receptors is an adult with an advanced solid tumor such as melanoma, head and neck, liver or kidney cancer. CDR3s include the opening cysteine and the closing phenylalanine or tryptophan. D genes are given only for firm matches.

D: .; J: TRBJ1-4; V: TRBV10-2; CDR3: CASSGSARGEKLFF; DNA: TGCGCCAGCAGTGGGTCGGCTCGGGGTGAAAAACTGTTTTTT
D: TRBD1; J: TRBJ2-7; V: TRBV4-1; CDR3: CASSQAPGQSSYEQYF; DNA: TGCGCCAGCAGCCAAGCCCCGGGACAGAGCTCCTACGAGCAGTACTTC
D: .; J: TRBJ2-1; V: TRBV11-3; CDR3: CASSSRAGALSYNEQFF; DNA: TGTGCCAGCAGCTCAAGGGCGGGGGCGCTCTCCTACAATGAGCAGTTCTTC
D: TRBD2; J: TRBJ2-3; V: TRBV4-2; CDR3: CASSHGTSSSTDTQYF; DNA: TGTGCCAGCAGCCATGGGACTAGTAGCAGCACAGATACGCAGTATTTT
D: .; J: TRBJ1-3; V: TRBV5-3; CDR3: CARSPPPLSSGNTIYF; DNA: TGTGCCAGAAGCCCCCCCCCGCTTAGCTCTGGAAACACCATATATTTT
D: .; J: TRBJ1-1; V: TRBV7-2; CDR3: CASSLTADTEAFF; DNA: TGTGCCAGCAGCTTGACAGCTGACACTGAAGCTTTCTTT
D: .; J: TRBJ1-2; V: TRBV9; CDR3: CASSVVLTPDTGLNYGYTF; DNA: TGTGCCAGCAGCGTAGTCCTAACCCCGGACACAGGATTAAACTATGGCTACACCTTC
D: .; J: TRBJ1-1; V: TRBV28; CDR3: CASGRVGNTEAFF; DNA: TGTGCCAGCGGGAGAGTAGGGAACACTGAAGCTTTCTTT
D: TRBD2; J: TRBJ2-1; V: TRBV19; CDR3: CASSMGLAGGPYNEQFF; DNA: TGTGCCAGTAGTATGGGACTAGCGGGAGGACCCTACAATGAGCAGTTCTTC
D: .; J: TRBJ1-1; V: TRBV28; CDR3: CASSLEGSTEAFF; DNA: TGTGCCAGCAGTTTAGAGGGGAGCACTGAAGCTTTCTTT
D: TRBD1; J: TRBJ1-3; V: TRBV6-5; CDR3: CASSYQSGGGNTIYF; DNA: TGTGCCAGCAGTTACCAATCAGGGGGTGGAAACACCATATATTTT
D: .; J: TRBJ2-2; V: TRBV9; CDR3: CASSVGGGNTGELFF; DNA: TGTGCCAGCAGCGTAGGTGGGGGAAACACCGGGGAGCTGTTTTTT
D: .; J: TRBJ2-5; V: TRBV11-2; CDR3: CASSSYYWQETQYF; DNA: TGTGCCAGCAGCTCGTATTACTGGCAAGAGACCCAGTACTTC
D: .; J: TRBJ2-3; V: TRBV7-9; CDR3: CASSLAQGADTQYF; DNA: TGTGCCAGCAGCTTAGCACAGGGTGCAGATACGCAGTATTTT
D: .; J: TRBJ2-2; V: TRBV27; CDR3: CASSSSSVTGELFF; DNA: TGTGCCAGCAGTTCCTCCTCGGTCACCGGGGAGCTGTTTTTT
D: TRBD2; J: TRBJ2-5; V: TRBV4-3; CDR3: CASSQPGGETQYF; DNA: TGCGCCAGCAGCCAACCGGGGGGGGAGACCCAGTACTTC
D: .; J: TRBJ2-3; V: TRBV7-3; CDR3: CASSSLARDTQYF; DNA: TGTGCCAGCAGCTCCTTAGCGCGAGATACGCAGTATTTT
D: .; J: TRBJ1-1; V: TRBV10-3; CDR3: CAILRAGDTEAFF; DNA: TGTGCCATCCTTAGGGCAGGGGACACTGAAGCTTTCTTT
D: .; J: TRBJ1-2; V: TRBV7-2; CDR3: CASSLIGTSYGYTF; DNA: TGTGCCAGCAGCTTAATCGGGACGAGCTATGGCTACACCTTC
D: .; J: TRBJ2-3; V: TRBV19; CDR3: CASSMGVWDTQYF; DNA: TGTGCCAGTAGTATGGGAGTATGGGATACGCAGTATTTT
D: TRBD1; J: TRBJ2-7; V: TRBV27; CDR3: CARGTGPTRQYF; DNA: TGTGCCAGAGGGACAGGTCCTACGAGGCAGTACTTC